This is a list of T cell receptor beta chains from one sample in a study of post-analysis software for immune sequencing data. TCRdb itself ran the PCR reads through MiXCR, one entry per CDR3 protein. Of some 500,000 distinct CDR3 sequences in the sample, roughly 45% are singletons; the top ten hold 9.5% to 13%. Sequencing input: blood. The receptor set was obtained from a girl aged 10-17 years with multiple sclerosis. The CDR3 runs from the conserved cysteine through the conserved F or W. Not all rows give a size; the values are once, few, many and, for expanded clones, a class.

cdr3_aa	j_call	v_call	clone_size
CSAPGQEPDTQYF	TRBJ2-3	TRBV20-1	NA
CASSQGDIQETQYF	TRBJ2-5	TRBV4-2	few
CSGGRDRELYEQYF	TRBJ2-7	TRBV29-1	few
CASSQDWMYSPLHF	TRBJ1-6	TRBV3-1	few
CATSRVLDTQYF	TRBJ2-3	TRBV15	NA
CAISGGLADWEANEQFF	TRBJ2-1	TRBV10-3	few
CASTSQAQPQHF	TRBJ1-5	TRBV28	once
CASSFRDGTNYGYTF	TRBJ1-2	TRBV5-6	NA
CASSTRLAGGYNEQFF	TRBJ2-1	TRBV5-1	NA
CSASLLGNEQYF	TRBJ2-7	TRBV20-1	NA
CASSPQTGYYEQYF	NA	TRBV3-1	NA
CSASLAANFQDEQFF	TRBJ2-1	TRBV20-1	NA